A single sample is the source of the 32 T cell receptor beta chains below, sequenced in a study of blood T cell repertoires in COVID-19. The assay was immunoSEQ multiplex PCR, and TCRdb's table has in-frame clones only and misses some. This table has some 190,000 clones, around 85% appearing once. The sample taken for sequencing was peripheral blood. All receptors derive from a man older than 75 with COVID-19, enrolled during active disease.

The rearrangement links TRBV5-1 to TRBJ1-4, with a weak D call TRBD1 (5 bases). The CDR3 is 14 amino acids. Trimming shortened V by 0 bases and J by 5 bases, and 8 bases separated the two germline ends. Germline CDR1 is SGHRS and CDR2 is YFSETQ. The CDR3 DNA sequence: TGCGCCAGCAGCTTGGCGGCAGGGAATGAAAAACTGTTTTTT. Residues: CASSLAAGNEKLFF.

The chain uses TRBV4-2 and TRBJ1-5; no clear D gene. The germline V gene encodes CDR1 LGHNA and CDR2 YNFKEQ. V lost 0 bases to trimming and J lost 4 bases, with 10 bases between them. The CDR3 contains 15 residues. CDR3 protein: CASSQEARVNQPQHF. CDR3 DNA: TGTGCCAGCAGCCAAGAAGCCCGAGTTAATCAGCCCCAGCATTTT.

This clone has only a few counts. The genes are TRBV10-3 and TRBJ1-6; perhaps TRBD1 as D (5 bases). The CDR3 totals 14 residues. CDR1 is ENHRY and CDR2 is SYGVKD in the germline V gene. V lost 0 bases to trimming and J lost 13 bases, with 13 bases between them. In DNA, the CDR3 is TGTGCCATCAGTGAGTCGACAGTCCTTGGGCCCCTCCACTTT. It codes for CAISESTVLGPLHF.

This chain connects TRBV5-8 to TRBJ2-5; TRBD1 is a possible D gene (7 bases). Germline V gene lookup returns CDR1 SGHTS and CDR2 YDEGEE. Deletions cut 1 base from V and 9 bases from J, with 16 bases between. The CDR3 runs to 14 residues. The CDR3 loop is CASSLRGGWGAQYF. CDR3 nucleotides: TGTGCCAGCAGCTTGCGAGGGGGCTGGGGGGCCCAGTACTTC. Full variable domain (rest looked up from reference TRBV5-8 and TRBJ2-5): EAGVTQSPTHLIKTRGQQATLRCSPISGHTSVYWYQQALGLGLQFLLWYDEGEERNRGNFPPRFSGRQFPNYSSELNVNALELEDSALYLCASSLRGGWGAQYFGPGTRLLVL.

This clone has a handful of counts. This chain connects TRBV7-2 to TRBJ1-5, with a possible D match to TRBD1 (6 bases). CDR1 and CDR2 (germline): SGHTA, FQGNSA. This CDR3 spans 16 amino acids. The ends were cut back, 1 base at V and 1 base at J, with 11 bases in the middle. The CDR3 DNA sequence: TGTGCCAGCAGCTTAGGCTGGGGGCAAAGCAATCAGCCCCAGCATTTT. The encoded protein is CASSLGWGQSNQPQHF.

The chain recombines TRBV5-4 with TRBJ2-2; TRBD1 matches 7 bases. The germline V gene has CDR1 SGHNT and CDR2 YYREEE (reference sequence). V gave up 0 bases and J gave up 0 bases; unmatched junction bases: 8. This CDR3 region has 18 residues. This CDR3 reads CASSLDRGHVANTGELFF. In DNA form, the CDR3 reads TGTGCCAGCAGCTTGGACAGGGGCCATGTCGCGAACACCGGGGAGCTGTTTTTT.

This chain connects TRBV18 to TRBJ2-1; D might be TRBD1 or TRBD2, each matching 9 bases. The CDR3 sequence is 20 residues long. V was shortened by 3 bases and J by 3 bases, with 27 bases between the two germline ends. Per the germline V gene, CDR1 is KGHSH and CDR2 is LQKENI. CDR3 bases: TGTGCCAGCTCACCGTCCCGGGACAGGGCCGGGACTAGCTTCTACAATGAGCAGTTCTTC. This translates into CASSPSRDRAGTSFYNEQFF.

The count of this clone is one. The rearrangement joins TRBV20-1 to TRBJ1-1; D call uncertain. The ends were cut back, 3 bases at V and 8 bases at J, with 16 bases in the middle. CDR3 length equals 13 residues. The germline gives CDR1 DFQATT, CDR2 SNEGSKA (reference sequence). Here the CDR3 reads CSASPGAEEEAFF. The CDR3 DNA reads TGCAGTGCTAGTCCGGGTGCCGAAGAAGAAGCTTTCTTT.

The V and J genes are TRBV7-2 and TRBJ1-1, with 9 bases that match TRBD1. Germline CDR1 and CDR2: SGHTA and FQGNSA. The CDR3 spans 14 residues. V was pared by 5 bases and J by 10 bases, with 11 bases of the junction left unmatched. The CDR3 DNA is TGTGCCAGCAGCCCCCGGGACAGGGTCTGGAGAGCTTTCTTT. Protein product: CASSPRDRVWRAFF.

V and J are TRBV11-2 and TRBJ2-5; the D gene is possibly TRBD2 (6 bases). The CDR3 is 15 amino acids. V lost 1 base to trimming and J lost 3 bases, with 12 bases between them. CDR1 and CDR2 from the germline V gene are SGHAT and FQNNGV. CDR3 in DNA: TGTGCCAGCAGCTTAGGGGGTTGGAGGGAAGAGACCCAGTACTTC. Translation gives CASSLGGWREETQYF.

This sequence joins TRBV7-2 and TRBJ2-3; D is uncertain. This CDR3 has 12 amino acids. V was shortened by 7 bases and J by 9 bases, with 14 bases between the two germline ends. Germline CDR1 reads SGHTA; CDR2 reads FQGNSA. CDR3 sequence reads: CASTEPGQTQYF. The DNA for the CDR3 is TGTGCCAGCACCGAACCTGGGCAAACGCAGTATTTT.

In its sample, this clone was seen once. The chain combines TRBV12-3 or TRBV12-4 with TRBJ2-5; D not certain. The ends were cut back, 1 base at V and 2 bases at J, with 5 bases in the middle. The CDR3 totals 13 residues. CDR3 region: CASSLGRQETQYF. In DNA, the CDR3 is TGTGCCAGCAGTTTAGGCAGGCAAGAGACCCAGTACTTC.

The chain is built from TRBV4-2 and TRBJ1-5, with 7 nucleotides matching TRBD1. The CDR3 loop spans 14 amino acids. V lost 5 bases to trimming and J lost 4 bases; unmatched junction nucleotides: 5. CDR1 LGHNA and CDR2 YNFKEQ come from the germline V gene. CDR3 nucleotides: TGTGCCAGCAGCAAGACAGGGTCTAATCAGCCCCAGCATTTT. Translation: CASSKTGSNQPQHF.

V gene TRBV7-2 combines with J gene TRBJ1-1, with D possibly matching TRBD1 (5 bases). Per the germline V gene, CDR1 is SGHTA and CDR2 is FQGNSA. This CDR3 is 15 amino acids long. Trimming took off 5 bases at V and 2 bases at J, with 15 bases between the two ends. CDR3 loop: CASSKLQVSNTEAFF. CDR3 in DNA: TGTGCCAGCAGCAAATTACAGGTTAGCAACACTGAAGCTTTCTTT.

V gene TRBV5-4 combines with J gene TRBJ2-3, with TRBD1 identical over 7 bases. The CDR3 totals 15 residues. CDR1 and CDR2 (germline): SGHNT, YYREEE (reference sequence). J gave up 0 bases and V 4 bases, and 5 bases lay outside the gene matches. The CDR3 is CASSVGTASTDTQYF. The CDR3, as DNA: TGTGCCAGCAGCGTCGGGACAGCTAGCACAGATACGCAGTATTTT.

The chain is built from TRBV6-7 and TRBJ1-1; D possibly corresponds to TRBD1 (5 bases). TRBV6-7 falls under the ORF class, with uncertain function. V was shortened by 5 bases and J by 10 bases, with 11 bases between the two germline ends. This CDR3 has 11 residues. The CDR3 reads CASSPEGVAFF. The CDR3 coding sequence is TGTGCCAGCAGTCCGGAAGGGGTAGCTTTCTTT.

V usage is TRBV7-3 and J usage is TRBJ2-1; 7 bases line up with TRBD2. With 0 bases clipped from V and 2 bases from J, the junction kept 1 base outside the gene matches. Germline loops: CDR1 SGHTA, CDR2 FQGTGA. The length of the CDR3 is 15 residues. The CDR3 loop is CASSLTRGAYNEQFF. CDR3 nucleotide sequence: TGTGCCAGCAGCTTAACCCGGGGGGCCTACAATGAGCAGTTCTTC.

This chain connects TRBV18 to TRBJ1-4; TRBD1 matches at 8 bases. This CDR3 comprises 14 residues. With 3 bases clipped from V and 7 bases from J, the junction kept 4 bases outside the gene matches. Germline V gene sequence: CDR1 KGHSH, CDR2 LQKENI. The CDR3: CASSPDRAGEKLFF. The CDR3 DNA is TGTGCCAGCTCACCGGACAGGGCAGGTGAAAAACTGTTTTTT.

The chain links TRBV6-6 to TRBJ1-2, with TRBD1 identical over 9 bases. Trimming removed 5 bases from V and 4 bases from J; junction bases left unmatched: 2. The CDR3 sequence is 13 residues long. Germline V lookup: CDR1 MNHNY, CDR2 SVGAGI (reference sequence). The CDR3 sequence: CASSKDRGYGYTF. The DNA of the CDR3 is TGTGCCAGCAGTAAGGACAGGGGCTATGGCTACACCTTC.

The chain joins TRBV5-1 to TRBJ1-2; 8 positions match TRBD1. Germline values: CDR1 SGHRS, CDR2 YFSETQ. With 4 bases clipped from V and 8 bases from J, the junction kept 10 bases outside the gene matches. The CDR3 is made up of 14 amino acids. The DNA of the CDR3 is TGCGCCAGCAGCGTGACCCAGGGGGCGCAAGGCTACACCTTC. Its translation: CASSVTQGAQGYTF.

This chain links TRBV5-1 with TRBJ2-2; weak D call: TRBD1 (5 bases). This CDR3 comprises 14 residues. Trimming pared 0 bases from V and 6 bases from J, leaving 9 bases between. CDR1 and CDR2 from the germline V gene are SGHRS and YFSETQ. In DNA form, the CDR3 reads TGCGCCAGCAGCTTGGCCGCAGGGTCCGGGGAGCTGTTTTTT. This gives the protein CASSLAAGSGELFF.

CDR3 amino acids: CASSLVPYSSTNEKLFF. The CDR3 DNA is TGCGCCAGCAGCTTGGTCCCGTACAGCTCAACTAATGAAAAACTGTTTTTT. This chain connects TRBV5-1 to TRBJ1-4, with D hard to call. From germline, CDR1 is SGHRS and CDR2 YFSETQ. V lost 0 bases and J 0 bases, leaving 12 bases between the germline ends. The length of the CDR3 is 17 residues.

This chain links TRBV19 with TRBJ2-1, with TRBD2 as a possible D gene (5 bases). The CDR3 has 14 residues. The V gene's germline CDR1 is LNHDA and CDR2 SQIVND (reference sequence). Trimming stripped 9 bases from V and 6 bases from J, with 18 bases between. The chain's CDR3 is CASSRPSRGNEQFF. As DNA, the CDR3 is TGTGCCAGCTCTAGACCCTCCCGGGGCAATGAGCAGTTCTTC.

The rearrangement joins TRBV10-2 to TRBJ2-7; possible D gene TRBD1, 6 bases. The CDR3 contains 11 residues. In germline, CDR1 is WSHSY, CDR2 SAAADI. Trimming pared 8 bases from V and 3 bases from J, leaving 8 bases between. In nucleotides, the CDR3 is TGCGCCAGCCGGGACATCTACGAGCAGTACTTC. It encodes CASRDIYEQYF.

The V and J genes are TRBV5-6 and TRBJ1-1; D not resolved. The CDR3 is made up of 13 amino acids. V was shortened by 4 bases and J by 1 base, with 8 bases between the two germline ends. Germline CDR1 SGHDT, CDR2 YYEEEE. The CDR3 is CASSPRRNTEAFF. The DNA for the CDR3 is TGTGCCAGCAGCCCTCGTAGGAACACTGAAGCTTTCTTT.

This chain connects TRBV4-2 to TRBJ2-5, with D maybe TRBD2 (5 bases). Germline loops: CDR1 LGHNA, CDR2 YNFKEQ. The CDR3 extends over 16 amino acids. The germline V and J ends were trimmed by 1 base and 5 bases, with 17 bases remaining between them. The CDR3 is CASSQAQQDFGETQYF. DNA of the CDR3: TGTGCCAGCAGCCAAGCACAGCAGGACTTTGGTGAGACCCAGTACTTC.

This clone was recorded only once. V usage is TRBV5-1 and J usage is TRBJ2-2, with D possibly TRBD1 on 6 matching bases. Germline V gene lookup returns CDR1 SGHRS and CDR2 YFSETQ. This CDR3 contains 15 residues. Deletions cut 3 bases from V and 5 bases from J, with 14 bases between. Written as DNA, the CDR3 is TGCGCCAGCAGCTCCATCAGGGGAAGTACCGGGGAGCTGTTTTTT. This codes for CASSSIRGSTGELFF.

The chain carries TRBV5-4 and TRBJ1-1, with D possibly matching TRBD1 (5 bases). The CDR3 runs to 16 residues. Trimming took 5 bases from V and 3 from J, leaving 20 bases between them. Germline V gives CDR1 SGHNT, CDR2 YYREEE (reference sequence). CDR3 amino acids: CASRQSTGFGDTEAFF. For the CDR3, the DNA is TGTGCCAGCAGACAATCAACAGGATTTGGGGACACTGAAGCTTTCTTT.

This rearrangement joins TRBV5-6 to TRBJ1-1, with a tentative D call TRBD1 (5 bases). The length of the CDR3 is 15 residues. The germline gives CDR1 SGHDT, CDR2 YYEEEE. Trimming took 3 bases from V and 1 from J, leaving 13 bases between them. The CDR3, as DNA: TGTGCCAGCAGCTCGGGAGGGACGGGGAACACTGAAGCTTTCTTT. It translates to CASSSGGTGNTEAFF.

This clone came up once. The rearrangement uses TRBV4-2 and TRBJ2-5, with 12 nucleotides matching TRBD2. The germline gives CDR1 LGHNA, CDR2 YNFKEQ. The CDR3 is made up of 17 amino acids. V shed 1 base and J 2 bases; nucleotides not matched to a gene: 5. As DNA, the CDR3 is TGTGCCAGCAGCCAAGGGCTAGCGGGGGGGCGGCAAGAGACCCAGTACTTC. Amino acids: CASSQGLAGGRQETQYF.

The V call is TRBV7-9, the J call TRBJ2-7; possibly TRBD1 for D (6 bases). The V end was cut by 4 bases, the J end by 5 bases, with 12 bases between. The CDR3 extends over 13 amino acids. The germline V gene encodes CDR1 SEHNR and CDR2 FQNEAQ (reference sequence). CDR3 sequence (DNA): TGTGCCAGCAGCTCTTACGAGGGGGACGAGCAGTACTTC. Protein product: CASSSYEGDEQYF.

This clone was seen a handful of times. The rearrangement uses TRBV18 and TRBJ1-2, with TRBD1 as a possible D gene (6 bases). CDR1 is KGHSH, CDR2 LQKENI, per germline. This CDR3 spans 14 amino acids. V lost 3 bases and J 3 bases, leaving 11 bases between the germline ends. The CDR3 sequence: CASSPSSGDYGYTF. In nucleotides, the CDR3 is TGTGCCAGCTCACCTTCGTCAGGGGACTATGGCTACACCTTC.